The clone carrying this T cell receptor (beta chain) was counted a single time. The antigen is unknown. The sample originates from a study of radiotherapy plus CTLA-4 blockade in lung cancer. On the study more broadly: Objective responses occurred in 15% to 20% of patients; approximately 33% had disease control. Findings of the study overall: Response, reportedly, was best predicted by interferon-beta along with early blood T cell clone dynamics.

This table comes from immunoSEQ multiplex PCR, and its TCRdb copy is limited to in-frame clones, with some not included. The sample contains 100,000 to 150,000 clones, 75% to 80% of which appear only once. This CDR3 region has 15 residues. V was trimmed by 3 bases and J by 3 bases, leaving 12 bases between them. Germline values: CDR1 MGHDK, CDR2 SYGVNS. The sample in question was peripheral blood, obtained from a patient treated with radiotherapy plus ipilimumab. The clonotype comes from a human donor with non-small cell lung cancer who had a partial response to radiotherapy plus ipilimumab. The genes are TRBV25-1 and TRBJ2-1, with a possible D match to TRBD2 (5 bases). CDR3 DNA sequence: TGTGCCAGCAGTGACAGCGGACCTTACTACAATGAGCAGTTCTTC. This encodes CASSDSGPYYNEQFF.